This passage covers 27 T cell receptor beta chains from one sample sequenced in a study of CD8+ T cells in alopecia areata. Sorting of pooled cutaneous lymph node cells used CD4, CD8alpha, NKG2D, NKG2ACE and other markers. The sequencing template was cDNA reverse transcribed from extracted RNA. Some clones are missing from TCRdb's copy, which holds only in-frame ones; the method was immunoSEQ multiplex PCR. The sample holds more than 250,000 clones, and no clone turns up only once. The sample consisted of CD4+ T cells sorted from a lymph node. Receptor source: a C3H/HeJ mouse with alopecia areata. As its MHC haplotype, the strain has H2-k.

The table lists this clone with a few counts. All gene names here are mouse names. Coverage ceases 4 residues before the CDR3 finishes, and the germline J gene fills in the end. This sequence joins TRBV13-1 and TRBJ2-5; 7 positions match TRBD1. Germline CDR1 is NSHNY and CDR2 is SYGAGN. The CDR3 is 12 amino acids. The sequenced CDR3 bases are TGTGCCAGCAGGAACAGGGGAGAC. Amino acid sequence: CASRNRGD. The complete CDR3 reads CASRNRGDTQYF.

This clone was seen ten or more times. Germline and genes here are mouse. Read coverage stops 4 residues before the CDR3 terminus; the germline J gene supplies the remainder. The V gene is TRBV1, the J gene TRBJ2-3; 12 nucleotides match TRBD2. This CDR3 is 18 amino acids long. Germline values: CDR1 NSQYPW, CDR2 LRSPGD (reference sequence). V shed 3 bases, J shed 1 base, and the junction held 8 bases outside the gene matches. Incomplete CDR3 DNA: TGCACCTGCAGTGCGGGACTGGGGGGAGAGAGGGGTGCAGAA. This translates into CTCSAGLGGERGAE. The full CDR3 reads CTCSAGLGGERGAETLYF.

This clone occurred many times. The gene names here belong to mouse. The read comes to an end 4 residues before the CDR3 does, leaving the germline J gene to fill in the end. The same CDR3 can be traced to other DNA sequences in this sample. This chain links TRBV12-1 with TRBJ2-3, with a tentative D call TRBD2 (5 bases). V lost 1 base and J lost 1, with 8 bases in between. Germline V lookup: CDR1 SGHSN, CDR2 HYEKVE. This CDR3 has 14 residues. The CDR3 loop reads CASSLLGGAETLYF. The covered CDR3 bases are TGTGCCAGCTCTCTGCTGGGCGGTGCAGAA.

This clone was detected only a few times. Gene labels here are mouse ones. Sequencing ends 4 residues short of the CDR3 end; the germline J gene provides the rest. This sequence joins TRBV13-2 and TRBJ2-5; the match to TRBD1 covers 7 bases. The J segment lost 0 bases and the V segment lost 5 bases, leaving 6 bases of the junction unmatched. The CDR3 spans 15 residues. The germline gives CDR1 NNHNN, CDR2 SYGAGS (reference sequence). This CDR3 is CASGPRDSNQDTQYF. CDR3 bases read: TGTGCCAGCGGGCCCCGGGACAGCAACCAAGAC.

As regards this clone: Mouse gene names and germline throughout. Other nucleotide sequences from this sample produce the same CDR3. The CDR3 loop reads CASSDRGPSAETLYF. The sequenced part of the CDR3 DNA is TGTGCCAGCAGTGACAGGGGGCCTAGTGCAGAA. V gene TRBV13-1 combines with J gene TRBJ2-3; 8 nucleotides line up with TRBD1. The read stops 4 residues short of the end of the CDR3; the missing end is completed from the germline J gene. The CDR3 has 15 amino acids. The V and J ends lost 2 bases and 0 bases, in that order; junction bases with no gene match: 2. Germline V gene data show CDR1 as NSHNY and CDR2 as SYGAGN.

This clone was seen more than once but under ten times. Genes and germline come from the mouse. With the read ending 4 residues before the CDR3 end, the germline J gene is used to fill in that end. This chain uses TRBV31 with TRBJ2-4; D ambiguous. Per germline, CDR1 GKSSPN and CDR2 SITVG. The V gene lost 5 bases and the J gene lost 0 bases, with 6 bases spanning the gap. The CDR3 totals 12 residues. This chain's CDR3 is CAWDISQNTLYF. CDR3 DNA (partial): TGTGCCTGGGACATTAGTCAAAAC.

To note about this clone: Genes here carry mouse names. The CDR3 goes on 4 residues after the read ends, and that part is filled in from the germline J gene. This sample includes further DNA sequences coding for the same CDR3. This chain joins TRBV31 and TRBJ2-4, with a possible D match to TRBD2 (6 bases). The V and J ends lost 0 bases and 1 base respectively, with 8 bases between them. Germline CDR1 and CDR2: GKSSPN and SITVG. CDR3 size: 14 residues. CDR3 DNA, as far as it was read: TGTGCCTGGAGTCTACGGGGGGGTCAAAAC. It yields the protein CAWSLRGGQN. The whole CDR3 sequence is CAWSLRGGQNTLYF.

This clone was found a few times. Genes and germline come from the mouse. The read comes to an end 4 residues before the CDR3 does, leaving the germline J gene to fill in the end. Other DNA sequences of this sample code for an identical CDR3. The chain is built from TRBV1 and TRBJ2-1, with 7 nucleotides matching TRBD2. The germline V gene has CDR1 NSQYPW and CDR2 LRSPGD (reference sequence). This CDR3 region has 15 residues. V lost 0 bases, J lost 3 bases, and 2 bases stayed unmatched. The CDR3: CTCSAEGGSYAEQFF. The DNA read from the CDR3 is TGCACCTGCAGTGCAGAGGGGGGGTCCTATGCT.

On this clone: The listed genes are named as in mouse. The read falls 4 residues short of the CDR3 end, and the missing part is taken from the germline J gene. The rearrangement uses TRBV1 and TRBJ2-3; D not certain. Trimming shortened V by 3 bases and J by 0 bases, and 10 bases separated the two germline ends. From germline, CDR1 is NSQYPW and CDR2 LRSPGD (reference sequence). This CDR3 comprises 15 residues. Here the CDR3 reads CTCSALEASAETLYF. CDR3 DNA, as far as it was read: TGCACCTGCAGTGCCCTGGAAGCTAGTGCAGAA.

There are a few counts of this clone. Gene names refer to mouse genes. The CDR3 goes on 4 residues after the read ends, and that part is filled in from the germline J gene. The V gene is TRBV17, the J gene TRBJ2-7; D call uncertain. Trimming pared 2 bases from V and 0 bases from J, leaving 5 bases between. Germline V gene sequence: CDR1 MNHDT, CDR2 YYDKIL. The CDR3 length is 13 residues. The covered CDR3 bases are TGTGCTAGCAGTAGACAGATCTCCTAT. Its translation: CASSRQISY. The complete CDR3 reads CASSRQISYEQYF.

This clone was picked up many times. Gene names are mouse gene names. Sequencing ends 4 residues short of the CDR3 end; the germline J gene provides the rest. Distinct nucleotide sequences in the sample also encode this CDR3. The chain carries TRBV1 and TRBJ1-2; 7 bases match TRBD1. Germline V lookup: CDR1 NSQYPW, CDR2 LRSPGD (reference sequence). Trimming at V came to 3 bases and at J to 0 bases, leaving 4 bases not matched to a gene. This CDR3 comprises 15 residues. CDR3 DNA, as far as it was read: TGCACCTGCAGTGCCCCCGGGACAGCAAACTCC. Its translation is CTCSAPGTANS. The full CDR3 protein reads CTCSAPGTANSDYTF.

This clone has a count of ten or more. Mouse names are used for the genes. The observed sequence ends 4 residues before the CDR3 terminus, with the missing tail filled in from the germline J gene. The chain carries TRBV17 and TRBJ1-2; D unresolved. The ends were cut back, 5 bases at V and 3 bases at J, with 7 bases in the middle. Looked up from germline, CDR1 is MNHDT and CDR2 is YYDKIL. The CDR3 covers 12 residues. CDR3 sequence reads: CASSSGYSDYTF. Incomplete CDR3 DNA: TGTGCTAGCAGTTCTGGGTACTCC.

This clone was seen more than once but under ten times. Germline and genes here are mouse. The CDR3 is cut off 3 residues early in the read; its end comes from the germline J gene. The chain recombines TRBV5 with TRBJ1-6; 7 nucleotides match TRBD1. TRBJ1-6 belongs to the ORF category, with a function that is uncertain. Germline V lookup: CDR1 LGHNA, CDR2 YNLKQL (reference sequence). V trimming: 0 bases; J trimming: 9 bases; junction bases outside the gene matches: 2. The CDR3 is made up of 14 amino acids. CDR3 region: CASSQEQGFSPLYF. The DNA read from the CDR3 is TGTGCCAGCAGCCAAGAACAGGGGTTTTCGCCC.

As concerns this clone: Gene and germline names: mouse. The CDR3 is cut off 4 residues early in the read; its end comes from the germline J gene. The gene calls are TRBV13-3 and TRBJ2-2, with 11 bases matching TRBD2. J lost 3 bases, V lost 3 bases, and 4 bases had no gene match. CDR1 and CDR2 from the germline V gene are NNHDY and SYVADS. The CDR3 totals 16 residues. Partial CDR3 DNA: TGTGCCAGCAGTGTACTGGGGGGGCGCGACACCGGG. It yields the protein CASSVLGGRDTG. The whole CDR3 protein is CASSVLGGRDTGQLYF. The full variable domain, with the rest looked up from reference TRBV13-3 and TRBJ2-2, is EAAVTQSPRSKVAVTGGKVTLSCHQTNNHDYMYWYRQDTGHGLRLIHYSYVADSTEKGDIPDGYKASRPSQENFSLILELASLSQTAVYFCASSVLGGRDTGQLYFGEGSKLTVL.

On this clone itself: The genes are named according to mouse. The read terminates 4 residues before the CDR3 end, so the remaining end is supplied by the germline J gene. Other DNA sequences in the same sample also yield this CDR3. The chain recombines TRBV19 with TRBJ2-5; 10 bases agree with TRBD1. Per germline, CDR1 FNHDT and CDR2 SITEND (reference sequence). V dropped 5 bases and J dropped 2; count of bases not matched to a gene: 2. The CDR3 is 14 residues long. CDR3 bases read: TGTGCCAGCAGCAGACAGGGGGCCCAAGAC. Its translation is CASSRQGAQD. The CDR3, in full, reads CASSRQGAQDTQYF.

This clone was counted a few times. Gene and germline names: mouse. The read terminates 4 residues ahead of where the CDR3 ends, so the germline J gene completes it. This same CDR3 is encoded by further DNA sequences in the sample. V is TRBV13-1 and J is TRBJ1-1; no clear D gene. The CDR3 contains 14 residues. Germline CDR1 and CDR2: NSHNY and SYGAGN. V shed 3 bases and J shed 0 bases, with 9 bases lying between them. The part of the CDR3 DNA that was read is TGTGCCAGCAGTGGGAGGGTTGCAAACACA. Residues: CASSGRVANT. The full CDR3 reads CASSGRVANTEVFF.

On this clone: Gene names are mouse gene names. The DNA ends 3 residues before the CDR3 does, and the rest of the CDR3 is filled in from the germline J gene. The V and J genes are TRBV1 and TRBJ1-6, with TRBD1 matching 9 bases. TRBJ1-6 is sorted into the ORF group, with uncertain function. This CDR3 spans 15 amino acids. CDR1 and CDR2 (germline): NSQYPW, LRSPGD (reference sequence). The ends lost 1 base at V and 6 bases at J; junction bases unmatched: 1. Partial CDR3 DNA: TGCACCTGCAGTGCAGCGGGACAGGGTAATTCGCCC. Translated: CTCSAAGQGNSP. The full CDR3 sequence reads CTCSAAGQGNSPLYF.

As concerns this clone: Genes here carry mouse names. The read falls 4 residues short of the CDR3 end, and the missing part is taken from the germline J gene. This sample includes further DNA sequences coding for the same CDR3. V gene TRBV5 combines with J gene TRBJ1-1; D unclear. Germline CDR1 is LGHNA and CDR2 is YNLKQL (reference sequence). This CDR3 has 14 amino acids. Trimming shortened V by 0 bases and J by 0 bases, and 5 bases separated the two germline ends. The DNA read from the CDR3 is TGTGCCAGCAGCCAAGACACAGCAAACACA. Encoded protein: CASSQDTANT. Given in full, the CDR3 is CASSQDTANTEVFF.

As to this clone: Gene names follow the mouse nomenclature. The read terminates 4 residues before the CDR3 end, so the remaining end is supplied by the germline J gene. In the same sample, other DNA sequences code for this CDR3. The J gene is TRBJ2-4, the V gene TRBV1; the D gene is possibly TRBD1 (6 bases). This CDR3 spans 14 amino acids. The germline V gene has CDR1 NSQYPW and CDR2 LRSPGD (reference sequence). The sequenced part of the CDR3 DNA is TGCACCTGCAGTGCAGCCGGGACAAAAAAC. This encodes CTCSAAGTKN. From start to end, the CDR3 is CTCSAAGTKNTLYF.

In its sample, this clone was seen a few times. Gene labels here are mouse ones. The CDR3 extends 4 residues past the end of the read, so its final part is completed from the germline J gene. V gene TRBV19 combines with J gene TRBJ2-2; TRBD2 matches at 11 bases. J gave up 2 bases and V 6 bases, and 6 bases lay outside the gene matches. Germline CDR1 and CDR2: FNHDT and SITEND (reference sequence). CDR3 length equals 16 residues. CDR3 DNA, as far as it was read: TGTGCCAGCACCCCTGGACTGGGGGGCAACACCGGG. Translation: CASTPGLGGNTG. The CDR3 as a whole reads CASTPGLGGNTGQLYF.

About this clone: Each gene name is a mouse one. The sequence runs out 4 residues before the end of the CDR3; the remainder is reconstructed from the germline J gene. The chain employs TRBV19 and TRBJ2-7; tentative D call: TRBD1 (6 bases). CDR1 and CDR2 from the germline V gene are FNHDT and SITEND (reference sequence). Trimming removed 3 bases at V and 1 base at J, with 11 bases between. CDR3 length: 14 residues. The CDR3 loop is CASSTRRGSYEQYF. The part of the CDR3 DNA that was read is TGTGCCAGCAGTACCCGCAGGGGTTCCTAT. The entire variable domain, with the rest obtained from reference TRBV19 and TRBJ2-7, is as follows: GGIITQTPKFLIGQEGQKLTLKCQQNFNHDTMYWYRQDSGKGLRLIYYSITENDLQKGDLSEGYDASREKKSSFSLTVTSAQKNEMAVFLCASSTRRGSYEQYFGPGTRLTVL.

This clone was seen a few times. Gene labels here are mouse ones. Other DNA sequences in the same sample also yield this CDR3. The sequenced part of the CDR3 DNA is TGTGCCAGCAGCCCCCCGGGACAGAGTGCAGAA. It specifies CASSPPGQSAE. The whole CDR3 region reads CASSPPGQSAETLYF. The V call is TRBV5, the J call TRBJ2-3; 7 positions match TRBD1. The read ends 4 residues shy of where the CDR3 ends; the end is completed using the germline J gene. Germline assignment: CDR1 LGHNA and CDR2 YNLKQL (reference sequence). V was pared by 4 bases and J by 0 bases, with 4 bases of the junction left unmatched. This CDR3 comprises 15 residues.

Only a few counts were recorded for this clone. Gene names denote mouse genes. The read stops 4 residues short of the end of the CDR3; the missing end is completed from the germline J gene. The genes are TRBV1 and TRBJ1-1; 9 nucleotides agree with TRBD1. V shed 4 bases, J shed 4 bases, and the junction held 4 bases outside the gene matches. Germline-derived CDR1 and CDR2 are NSQYPW and LRSPGD (reference sequence). The CDR3 length is 14 residues. The CDR3 DNA, read in part, is TGCACCTGCAGTGACAGGGGGCCGGGCACA. Its protein product is CTCSDRGPGT. The whole CDR3 sequence is CTCSDRGPGTEVFF.

Turning to this clone: Gene and germline names: mouse. The read finishes 4 residues shy of the CDR3 end, and the germline J gene is used to complete it. The V gene is TRBV17, the J gene TRBJ2-3, with 7 bases that match TRBD2. V lost 8 bases and J lost 0; bases outside the gene matches: 8. CDR1 is MNHDT and CDR2 is YYDKIL in the germline V gene. This CDR3 contains 15 residues. Partial CDR3 DNA: TGTGCTAGCGGAGACTGGGAGAGTAGTGCAGAA. The encoded protein is CASGDWESSAE. The CDR3, in full, reads CASGDWESSAETLYF. The variable domain in full, with the rest retrieved from reference TRBV17 and TRBJ2-3, is DTTVKQNPRYKLARVGKPVNLICSQTMNHDTMYWYQKKPNQAPKLLLFYYDKILNREADTFEKFQSSRPNNSFCSLYIGSAGLEYSAMYLCASGDWESSAETLYFGSGTRLTVL.

In regard to this clone: Genes and germline come from the mouse. With the read ending 4 residues before the CDR3 end, the germline J gene is used to fill in that end. The chain carries TRBV1 and TRBJ1-1, with TRBD1 matching over 7 bases. Germline trimming cut 8 bases from V and 4 bases from J; bases unmatched to any gene: 4. CDR3 length: 12 amino acids. Germline V CDR1 and CDR2: NSQYPW, LRSPGD (reference sequence). The part of the CDR3 DNA that was read is TGCACCTGCGAGGGGGCGGGCACA. This translates into CTCEGAGT. The entire CDR3 protein is CTCEGAGTEVFF.

As to this clone: The genes are named according to mouse. The read halts 4 residues ahead of the CDR3 end, with the missing end drawn from the germline J gene. This sequence joins TRBV1 and TRBJ2-2; TRBD1 agrees at 7 bases. CDR3 length equals 12 residues. V shed 8 bases, J shed 3 bases, and the junction held 0 bases outside the gene matches. Germline assignment: CDR1 NSQYPW and CDR2 LRSPGD (reference sequence). CDR3 DNA, as far as it was read: TGCACCTGCCAGGGGGACACCGGG. Translating it yields CTCQGDTG. The CDR3 as a whole reads CTCQGDTGQLYF.

There are a few counts of this clone. Gene names follow the mouse nomenclature. With the read ending 4 residues before the CDR3 end, the germline J gene is used to fill in that end. The rearrangement joins TRBV5 to TRBJ2-4; a weak D match, TRBD2 (6 bases). In germline, CDR1 is LGHNA, CDR2 YNLKQL (reference sequence). The CDR3 runs to 13 residues. The part of the CDR3 DNA that was read is TGTGCCAGCAGCCAAGTGGGGGAGAAC. It codes for CASSQVGEN. The entire CDR3 protein reads CASSQVGENTLYF.